Listed below are T cell receptor beta chains from one sample, sequenced in a study of T cells in Graves' hyperthyroidism and ophthalmopathy. MiXCR, run by TCRdb on the multiplex PCR reads, gives a single entry per CDR3 protein. Here the sample spans about half a million distinct CDR3 sequences, about 15% being singletons. The sequenced sample consisted of blood. These TCRs come from a woman aged 25 to 39 with Graves' ophthalmopathy. Each CDR3 is given with its conserved first and last residue. Each record gives: clone size, V gene, D gene, J gene, CDR3 DNA, CDR3 protein. The D gene is left open where the match is weak. The size of a clone is reported for some rows only, either as once, few or many, or as a class for expanded clones.

clone size: many; V gene: TRBV29-1; D gene: NA; J gene: TRBJ1-1; CDR3 DNA: TGCAGCGTTGAAGATTCAGGGTGGGTCGCTGAAGCTTTCTTT; CDR3 protein: CSVEDSGWVAEAFF
clone size: NA; V gene: TRBV29-1; D gene: NA; J gene: TRBJ2-5; CDR3 DNA: TGCAGCGTTTCAAGGGCGGAAGAGACCCAGTACTTC; CDR3 protein: CSVSRAEETQYF
clone size: many; V gene: TRBV28; D gene: NA; J gene: TRBJ1-5; CDR3 DNA: TGTGCCAGCAGTTTGGGGAGCGGGGGGAATCAGCCCCAGCATTTT; CDR3 protein: CASSLGSGGNQPQHF
clone size: many; V gene: TRBV7-2; D gene: NA; J gene: TRBJ1-1; CDR3 DNA: TGTGCCAGCAGCTTAGGAGGGATGACTGAAGCTTTCTTT; CDR3 protein: CASSLGGMTEAFF
clone size: NA; V gene: TRBV6-1; D gene: NA; J gene: TRBJ2-3; CDR3 DNA: TGTGCCAGCAGTGAAAGGAGTAGCCAAGGAGATACGCAGTATTTT; CDR3 protein: CASSERSSQGDTQYF
clone size: NA; V gene: TRBV5-1; D gene: TRBD2; J gene: TRBJ2-1; CDR3 DNA: TGCGCCAGCAGCTCTGGTAGCGGGATTTACAATGAGCAGTTCTTC; CDR3 protein: CASSSGSGIYNEQFF
clone size: many; V gene: TRBV3-1; D gene: NA; J gene: TRBJ1-2; CDR3 DNA: TGTGCCAGCAGCCAAGTCGGGAGGGAATATGGCTACACCTTC; CDR3 protein: CASSQVGREYGYTF
clone size: many; V gene: TRBV28; D gene: NA; J gene: TRBJ2-7; CDR3 DNA: TGTGCCAGCAGTACCCAGGAACGGGTCTCCTACGAGCAGTACTTC; CDR3 protein: CASSTQERVSYEQYF
clone size: many; V gene: TRBV28; D gene: TRBD1; J gene: TRBJ2-5; CDR3 DNA: TGTGCCAGCAACAGAGGGGGACAGGGACTAGAGACCCAGTACTTC; CDR3 protein: CASNRGGQGLETQYF
clone size: few; V gene: TRBV19; D gene: NA; J gene: TRBJ1-5; CDR3 DNA: TGTGCCAGTAGTATTAATCGGGTTCGCAATCAGCCCCAGCATTTT; CDR3 protein: CASSINRVRNQPQHF
clone size: many; V gene: TRBV3-1; D gene: NA; J gene: TRBJ2-3; CDR3 DNA: TGTGCCAGCAGCCAAGTAGCGCCGAGGGATACGCAGTATTTT; CDR3 protein: CASSQVAPRDTQYF
clone size: many; V gene: TRBV12-3/TRBV12-4; D gene: TRBD1; J gene: TRBJ1-1; CDR3 DNA: TGTGCCATTGGGACAGAGATGAACACTGAAGCTTTCTTT; CDR3 protein: CAIGTEMNTEAFF
clone size: many; V gene: TRBV4-1; D gene: NA; J gene: TRBJ2-3; CDR3 DNA: TGCGCCAGCAGCCAAGTTTTAGCGGGCACAGATACGCAGTATTTT; CDR3 protein: CASSQVLAGTDTQYF
clone size: many; V gene: TRBV9; D gene: NA; J gene: TRBJ2-6; CDR3 DNA: TGTGCCAGCAGCGTAGTAGGGGGAGGGGCACGCTCTGGGGCCAACGTCCTGACTTTC; CDR3 protein: CASSVVGGGARSGANVLTF
clone size: few; V gene: TRBV15; D gene: TRBD2; J gene: TRBJ2-5; CDR3 DNA: TGTGCCACCAGCAGGGGACTAGCGGGAGGGCCTGGGGAGACCCAGTACTTC; CDR3 protein: CATSRGLAGGPGETQYF
clone size: NA; V gene: TRBV6-2/TRBV6-3; D gene: NA; J gene: TRBJ2-3; CDR3 DNA: TGTGCCAGCAGCCAGATTCGTGCAGATACGCAGTATTTT; CDR3 protein: CASSQIRADTQYF
clone size: NA; V gene: TRBV19; D gene: TRBD2; J gene: TRBJ2-1; CDR3 DNA: TGTGCCAGTAGTAAGCTAGCGGGAGATGAGCAGTTCTTC; CDR3 protein: CASSKLAGDEQFF
clone size: NA; V gene: TRBV7-7; D gene: NA; J gene: TRBJ2-2; CDR3 DNA: TGTGCTAGCAGCCCCCTAGACCCCGGGGAGCTGTTTTTT; CDR3 protein: CASSPLDPGELFF
clone size: NA; V gene: TRBV5-1; D gene: NA; J gene: TRBJ2-5; CDR3 DNA: TGCGCCAGCAGCTTGGCAACAGGGATGAGGTTCCAAGAGACCCAGTACTTC; CDR3 protein: CASSLATGMRFQETQYF
clone size: few; V gene: TRBV2; D gene: NA; J gene: TRBJ2-2; CDR3 DNA: TGTGCCAGCAGTGAATCAAGGGGGGGCGGGGAGCTGTTTTTT; CDR3 protein: CASSESRGGGELFF
clone size: NA; V gene: TRBV7-9; D gene: NA; J gene: TRBJ1-1; CDR3 DNA: TGTGCCAGCAGCGCTTTGGGTGCAGGCATGGGTGCTTTCTTT; CDR3 protein: CASSALGAGMGAFF
clone size: many; V gene: TRBV25-1; D gene: NA; J gene: TRBJ1-1; CDR3 DNA: TGTGCCAGCAGTGATCCCCCTTCTGGGGTCACTGAAGCTTTCTTT; CDR3 protein: CASSDPPSGVTEAFF
clone size: many; V gene: TRBV27; D gene: TRBD2; J gene: TRBJ2-1; CDR3 DNA: TGTGCCAGCAGTTCGACTAGCGGGGCAAGCTCCTACAATGAGCAGTTCTTC; CDR3 protein: CASSSTSGASSYNEQFF
clone size: NA; V gene: TRBV7-2; D gene: NA; J gene: TRBJ2-2; CDR3 DNA: TGTGCCAGCAGCTTAGGCGGGACAAGGAACACCGGGGAGCTGTTTTTT; CDR3 protein: CASSLGGTRNTGELFF
clone size: many; V gene: TRBV27; D gene: TRBD1; J gene: TRBJ2-1; CDR3 DNA: TGTGCCAGCAGTTTAGGGACAGCCGGTGAGCAGTTCTTC; CDR3 protein: CASSLGTAGEQFF
clone size: few; V gene: TRBV6-1; D gene: NA; J gene: TRBJ1-2; CDR3 DNA: TGTGCCAGCAGTGAAGCGAACAGGGAGAGCTATGGCTACACCTTC; CDR3 protein: CASSEANRESYGYTF
clone size: few; V gene: TRBV20-1; D gene: NA; J gene: TRBJ1-4; CDR3 DNA: TGCAGTGCCACAGGAGCAACTAATGAAAAACTGTTTTTT; CDR3 protein: CSATGATNEKLFF
clone size: NA; V gene: TRBV28; D gene: TRBD2; J gene: TRBJ2-2; CDR3 DNA: TGTGCCAGCAGCTTTCCGGGACTAGCGGGAGCTAGCGGGGAGCTGTTTTTT; CDR3 protein: CASSFPGLAGASGELFF
clone size: few; V gene: TRBV7-9; D gene: TRBD1; J gene: TRBJ1-6; CDR3 DNA: TGTGCCAGCAGCGGGGGACAGGGGGCCGGTTCACCCCTCCACTTT; CDR3 protein: CASSGGQGAGSPLHF
clone size: NA; V gene: TRBV5-5; D gene: NA; J gene: TRBJ2-3; CDR3 DNA: TGTGCCAGCTATCGGGCTCGTGGGACAGATACGCAGTATTTT; CDR3 protein: CASYRARGTDTQYF
clone size: many; V gene: TRBV7-2; D gene: TRBD2; J gene: TRBJ2-7; CDR3 DNA: TGTGCCAGCAGCCGGGACGGAGCGGGAGTGAGGTACGAGCAGTACTTC; CDR3 protein: CASSRDGAGVRYEQYF
clone size: NA; V gene: TRBV7-8; D gene: NA; J gene: TRBJ1-6; CDR3 DNA: TGTGCCAGCAGCCAAGGACAGTCCTCCTATAATTCACCCCTCCACTTT; CDR3 protein: CASSQGQSSYNSPLHF
clone size: many; V gene: TRBV20-1; D gene: TRBD1; J gene: TRBJ1-4; CDR3 DNA: TGCAGTGCGAGGGTGACAGGGGGCATTGAAAAACTGTTTTTT; CDR3 protein: CSARVTGGIEKLFF
clone size: many; V gene: TRBV12-3/TRBV12-4; D gene: TRBD2; J gene: TRBJ2-1; CDR3 DNA: TGTGCCAGCAGTTCCTCTAGCGGTTCCTACAATGAGCAGTTCTTC; CDR3 protein: CASSSSSGSYNEQFF
clone size: many; V gene: TRBV6-2/TRBV6-3; D gene: TRBD2; J gene: TRBJ2-7; CDR3 DNA: TGTGCCAGCAGATCGCCTAGCGGGAGTAACGAGCAGTACTTC; CDR3 protein: CASRSPSGSNEQYF
clone size: NA; V gene: TRBV6-8; D gene: NA; J gene: TRBJ2-1; CDR3 DNA: TGTGCCAGCAGTCACGGTTGGCTCGGAAACAATGAGCAGTTCTTC; CDR3 protein: CASSHGWLGNNEQFF
clone size: many; V gene: TRBV30; D gene: TRBD2; J gene: TRBJ2-1; CDR3 DNA: TGTGCCTGGAGTGTACTAGCGGGAGCCGGGAATGAGCAGTTCTTC; CDR3 protein: CAWSVLAGAGNEQFF
clone size: many; V gene: TRBV10-3; D gene: TRBD1; J gene: TRBJ1-2; CDR3 DNA: TGTGCCATCAGAAGACAGGGGTTGAACTATGGCTACACCTTC; CDR3 protein: CAIRRQGLNYGYTF
clone size: few; V gene: TRBV5-6; D gene: TRBD2; J gene: TRBJ2-1; CDR3 DNA: TGTGCCAGCAGCGAGCCGGGACTAGCGGGAATGAATGAGCAGTTCTTC; CDR3 protein: CASSEPGLAGMNEQFF
clone size: many; V gene: TRBV28; D gene: TRBD1; J gene: TRBJ2-1; CDR3 DNA: TGTGCCAGCAGGCCTACAGGGGTCTACAATGAGCAGTTCTTC; CDR3 protein: CASRPTGVYNEQFF
clone size: many; V gene: TRBV20-1; D gene: TRBD1; J gene: TRBJ2-2; CDR3 DNA: TGCAGTGCCCCCGACAGGGGCACCGGGGAGCTGTTTTTT; CDR3 protein: CSAPDRGTGELFF
clone size: NA; V gene: TRBV10-3; D gene: TRBD2; J gene: TRBJ2-3; CDR3 DNA: TGTGCCATCAGTGTGGGACTAGCGTCAGATACGCAGTATTTT; CDR3 protein: CAISVGLASDTQYF
clone size: NA; V gene: TRBV25-1; D gene: NA; J gene: TRBJ1-1; CDR3 DNA: TGTGCCAGCAGTGAATATTGGGGGGACACTGAAGCTTTCTTT; CDR3 protein: CASSEYWGDTEAFF
clone size: NA; V gene: TRBV27; D gene: NA; J gene: TRBJ1-2; CDR3 DNA: TGTGCCAGCAGCCTCCAACGGGGAGGGAACTATGGCTACACCTTC; CDR3 protein: CASSLQRGGNYGYTF
clone size: NA; V gene: TRBV4-3; D gene: TRBD2; J gene: TRBJ2-1; CDR3 DNA: TGCGCCAGCAGCCAAGATCCGACTAGCGGAAAGCAGTTCTTC; CDR3 protein: CASSQDPTSGKQFF